This TCR beta chain is drawn from a study of T cells in Graves' hyperthyroidism and ophthalmopathy. Researchers amplified the TCR beta CDR3 regions from RNA transcripts. The HTBI primer set was used in a first-round RT-PCR of the TCR CDR3. MiXCR, run by TCRdb on the multiplex PCR reads, gives a single entry per CDR3 protein. The top ten hold roughly an eighth of the sample, which has fewer than 500,000 distinct CDR3 sequences, roughly 14% seen once. The CDR3 runs to 17 residues. V shed 6 bases, J shed 0 bases, and the junction held 7 bases outside the gene matches. Not enrolled were patients with uncontrolled infection, other autoimmune disease, pregnancy or lactation. There are many counts of this clonotype.

This receptor was identified in a man aged 18 to 29 with Graves' ophthalmopathy. Input material: blood. The chain carries TRBV12-3 or TRBV12-4 and TRBJ1-6, with TRBD1 matching over 8 bases. The CDR3 nucleotides are TGTGCCAGCAGCCTAGGGGACAGGTACTCCTATAATTCACCCCTCCACTTT. This codes for CASSLGDRYSYNSPLHF.